This T cell receptor (beta chain) came from a study of blood T cell repertoires in COVID-19. Across the study: Acute and convalescent COVID-19 specimens originated in the United States, Italy and Spain. Nucleic acid was either cDNA or gDNA, and it came from T cells, B-cell-depleted T cells, or PBMCs.

Per the authors' pipeline: Amplifying reference gene primers gave estimates of nucleated cell counts. The assay was immunoSEQ multiplex PCR, and TCRdb's table has in-frame clones only and misses some. That table furnishes V, J and clone size, whereas the DNA furnished D and trimming. This table holds about 260,000 clones, 70% to 90% found once. This CDR3 region has 12 residues. CDR1 is LGHNT and CDR2 is FRNRAP in the germline V gene. Trimming took 6 bases from V and 9 from J, leaving 12 bases between them. Source material: peripheral blood. The sequence came from a woman aged 40 to 49 with acute or convalescent COVID-19. This rearrangement joins TRBV12-5 to TRBJ2-1, with D perhaps matching TRBD1 (5 bases). This CDR3 reads CASGPGIGEQFF. CDR3 in DNA: TGTGCTAGTGGGCCAGGGATCGGTGAGCAGTTCTTC.